This passage covers 15 T cell receptor beta chains from one sample sequenced in a study of OX40 agonist ivuxolimab in advanced cancers. Assay: immunoSEQ multiplex PCR; the TCRdb copy retains only in-frame clones and omits some. The top ten hold about 1.2% of the sample, which has roughly 110,000 clones, about 91% seen once. Source: CD4+ or CD8+ T cells sorted from blood, taken in a trial of the OX40 agonist ivuxolimab. The receptors here all came from an adult with an advanced solid tumor such as melanoma, head and neck, liver or kidney cancer.

The chain carries TRBV5-1 and TRBJ2-7, with 8 bases that match TRBD1. J was trimmed by 2 bases and V by 4 bases; bases with no gene match: 11. The CDR3 totals 16 residues. Germline lookup yields CDR1 SGHRS and CDR2 YFSETQ. The CDR3 sequence is CASSPRTGSLPYEQYF. In DNA form, the CDR3 reads TGCGCCAGCAGCCCCCGGACAGGGTCCCTCCCCTACGAGCAGTACTTC.

The chain couples TRBV11-3 to TRBJ1-1; D is uncertain. CDR1 and CDR2 (germline): SGHNT, YENEEA. CDR3 size: 16 residues. Between the trimmed V and J ends, which lost 1 base and 2 bases, there was a span of 14 bases. CDR3 amino acids: CASSLGAGPLNTEAFF. The CDR3, as DNA: TGTGCCAGCAGCTTAGGGGCCGGACCGCTTAACACTGAAGCTTTCTTT.

The chain's CDR3 is CASSLLGVSAGELFF. The CDR3 DNA reads TGTGCCAGTAGTTTATTAGGGGTGAGCGCCGGGGAGCTGTTTTTT. This chain uses TRBV19 with TRBJ2-2, with TRBD1 as a possible D gene (5 bases). Germline loops: CDR1 LNHDA, CDR2 SQIVND (reference sequence). The V and J ends lost 5 bases and 6 bases respectively, with 16 bases between them. The CDR3 contains 15 residues. The full variable domain, its missing parts supplied by reference TRBV19 and TRBJ2-2, is DGGITQSPKYLFRKEGQNVTLSCEQNLNHDAMYWYRQDPGQGLRLIYYSQIVNDFQKGDIAEGYSVSREKKESFPLTVTSAQKNPTAFYLCASSLLGVSAGELFFGEGSRLTVL.

This clone appeared a single time. The rearrangement links TRBV29-1 to TRBJ2-2; TRBD1 matches 10 bases. V shed 6 bases and J 7 bases; nucleotides not matched to a gene: 11. The germline V gene encodes CDR1 SQVTM and CDR2 ANQGSEA. The CDR3 consists of 15 residues. The CDR3 DNA is TGCAGCGTCCTAAGGGGACAGGGGCGGGACGGGGAGCTGTTTTTT. Translation: CSVLRGQGRDGELFF.

V is TRBV28 and J is TRBJ1-1, with a tentative D call TRBD1 (5 bases). Between the trimmed V and J ends, which lost 4 bases and 0 bases, there was a span of 12 bases. Per the germline V gene, CDR1 is MDHEN and CDR2 is SYDVKM. The CDR3 runs 15 residues. CDR3 bases: TGTGCCAGCAGTTCTGGGACGGCATTGAACACTGAAGCTTTCTTT. It translates to CASSSGTALNTEAFF.

V gene TRBV7-9 combines with J gene TRBJ2-7; TRBD1 matches 12 bases. Germline V gene data show CDR1 as SEHNR and CDR2 as FQNEAQ (reference sequence). Trimming cost V 5 bases and J 5 bases; bases outside gene matches: 13. CDR3 length: 17 amino acids. CDR3 residues: CASSQPTAGQGAHEQYF. For the CDR3, the DNA is TGTGCCAGCAGCCAACCGACAGCGGGACAGGGGGCTCACGAGCAGTACTTC.

V gene TRBV28 combines with J gene TRBJ2-5, with D unresolved. CDR1 MDHEN and CDR2 SYDVKM come from the germline V gene. This CDR3 region has 15 residues. V was pared by 2 bases and J by 4 bases, with 14 bases between. The CDR3 bases are TGTGCCAGCAGTTTAGAGTCGGTCAGTCGAGAGACCCAGTACTTC. It yields the protein CASSLESVSRETQYF. The whole variable domain, remainder taken from reference TRBV28 and TRBJ2-5, is DVKVTQSSRYLVKRTGEKVFLECVQDMDHENMFWYRQDPGLGLRLIYFSYDVKMKEKGDIPEGYSVSREKKERFSLILESASTNQTSMYLCASSLESVSRETQYFGPGTRLLVL.

This clone came up once. This chain connects TRBV9 to TRBJ2-3; D is perhaps TRBD1 (6 bases). V was pared by 4 bases and J by 2 bases, with 11 bases between. CDR3 length: 14 residues. CDR1 and CDR2 (germline): SGDLS, YYNGEE. CDR3 DNA sequence: TGTGCCAGCAGCTTCGACAGGAACACAGATACGCAGTATTTT. This codes for CASSFDRNTDTQYF.

The rearrangement links TRBV6-5 to TRBJ2-7, with a weak D call TRBD2 (5 bases). CDR3 length: 14 residues. V was pared by 2 bases and J by 2 bases, with 10 bases between. Germline CDR1 MNHEY, CDR2 SVGAGI. The CDR3, as DNA: TGTGCCAGCAGTTACCACCGGGATACCTACGAGCAGTACTTC. Translated, it gives CASSYHRDTYEQYF.

This clone is a singleton in its sample. The chain couples TRBV5-4 to TRBJ1-6; 8 bases are a match to TRBD1. Trimming removed 4 bases from V and 0 bases from J; junction bases left unmatched: 3. This CDR3 spans 16 amino acids. Germline assignment: CDR1 SGHNT and CDR2 YYREEE (reference sequence). CDR3 nucleotide sequence: TGTGCCAGCAGCACGGGACAGGTCTCCTATAATTCACCCCTCCACTTT. Translating it yields CASSTGQVSYNSPLHF.

The CDR3 reads CASRFNSGNTIYF. The CDR3 bases are TGTGCCAGTAGATTTAATTCTGGAAACACCATATATTTT. The genes are TRBV19 and TRBJ1-3, with D uncertain. The CDR3 loop spans 13 amino acids. The V end was cut by 6 bases, the J end by 1 base, with 7 bases between. CDR1 and CDR2 (germline): LNHDA, SQIVND (reference sequence).

J is TRBJ1-1 and V is TRBV19; tentatively, D is TRBD1 (5 bases). The V gene lost 6 bases and the J gene lost 6 bases, with 14 bases spanning the gap. The CDR3 sequence is 13 residues long. Per germline, CDR1 LNHDA and CDR2 SQIVND (reference sequence). The CDR3 is CASRRDPIAEAFF. The CDR3 region has the DNA TGTGCCAGTAGGCGGGACCCCATCGCTGAAGCTTTCTTT.

CDR3 nucleotide sequence: TGTGCCTGGAGTGTACAAGACTGGTCCGGCTACACCTTC. It translates to CAWSVQDWSGYTF. The V call is TRBV30, the J call TRBJ1-2; D not certain. Per the germline V gene, CDR1 is GTSNPN and CDR2 is SVGIG (reference sequence). The CDR3 contains 13 residues. Trimming removed 0 bases from V and 8 bases from J, with 13 bases in between.

The J gene is TRBJ2-3, the V gene TRBV11-2, with D unclear. This CDR3 is built from 14 residues. Trimming removed 1 base from V and 1 base from J, with 6 bases in between. CDR1 is SGHAT and CDR2 is FQNNGV in the germline V gene. The CDR3 loop reads CASSLGLGTDTQYF. The CDR3 bases are TGTGCCAGCAGCTTAGGACTTGGCACAGATACGCAGTATTTT.

The chain has TRBV19 and TRBJ1-5; TRBD1 matches 9 bases. There are 15 residues in the CDR3. CDR1 LNHDA and CDR2 SQIVND come from the germline V gene (reference sequence). J lost 4 bases, V lost 9 bases, and 10 bases had no gene match. The CDR3 sequence: CASQTGTGFNQPQHF. The CDR3 DNA reads TGTGCCAGCCAAACCGGGACAGGGTTTAATCAGCCCCAGCATTTT.